The rows below give T cell receptor beta chains drawn from one sample of a study of blood T cell repertoires in COVID-19. Assay used: immunoSEQ multiplex PCR; TCRdb lists only in-frame clones, some missing. This repertoire shows about 120,000 clones, roughly 90% found once; its top ten account for 19%. Input material: peripheral blood. The receptors were gathered from a human donor with acute or convalescent COVID-19. The donor label of this sample is uncertain. Each CDR3 is given with its conserved first and last residue. The order of the fields is J gene, V gene, clone size, D gene, CDR3 protein, CDR3 DNA. D genes are given only for firm matches. Part of the rows lack a size; the others show once, few, many or a class for expanded clones.

J: TRBJ1-3; V: TRBV11-2; size: .; D: .; CDR3: CASSDRRSSGNTIYF; DNA: TGTGCCAGCAGCGACCGAAGGAGCTCTGGAAACACCATATATTTT
J: TRBJ2-1; V: TRBV4-3; size: .; D: TRBD2; CDR3: CASSRTGTRLYNEQFF; DNA: TGCGCCAGCAGCCGCACCGGGACTAGACTTTACAATGAGCAGTTCTTC
J: TRBJ2-3; V: TRBV12-5; size: .; D: TRBD2; CDR3: CASGLGLAGDTDTQYF; DNA: TGTGCTAGTGGTTTGGGACTAGCGGGGGACACAGATACGCAGTATTTT
J: TRBJ2-1; V: TRBV29-1; size: .; D: .; CDR3: CSAGDEQFF; DNA: TGCAGCGCCGGGGATGAGCAGTTCTTC
J: TRBJ2-1; V: TRBV9; size: .; D: .; CDR3: CASSVEGLTAEQFF; DNA: TGTGCCAGCAGCGTAGAAGGACTGACGGCGGAGCAGTTCTTC
J: TRBJ1-1; V: TRBV6-5; size: .; D: TRBD1; CDR3: CASSTTGASEAFF; DNA: TGTGCCAGCAGCACCACAGGGGCCTCTGAAGCTTTCTTT
J: TRBJ1-5; V: TRBV19; size: .; D: TRBD1; CDR3: CASDKGARGNQPQHF; DNA: TGTGCCAGTGATAAGGGGGCTCGTGGCAATCAGCCCCAGCATTTT
J: TRBJ2-2; V: TRBV27; size: .; D: .; CDR3: CASSSRQGGAGELFF; DNA: TGTGCCAGCAGTTCCCGACAGGGCGGGGCCGGGGAGCTGTTTTTT
J: TRBJ1-3; V: TRBV12-5; size: once; D: .; CDR3: CASGFSSGNTIYF; DNA: TGTGCTAGTGGTTTTAGCTCTGGAAACACCATATATTTT
J: TRBJ2-2; V: TRBV5-6; size: once; D: .; CDR3: CASSLPGNTGELFF; DNA: TGTGCCAGCAGCTTGCCAGGAAACACCGGGGAGCTGTTTTTT
J: TRBJ2-2; V: TRBV7-4; size: .; D: .; CDR3: CASRQQGSGELFF; DNA: TGTGCCAGCAGACAACAGGGTTCTGGGGAGCTGTTTTTT
J: TRBJ1-6; V: TRBV28; size: few; D: TRBD1; CDR3: CASGTGDSPLHF; DNA: TGTGCCAGCGGGACAGGGGATTCACCCCTCCACTTT
J: TRBJ2-7; V: TRBV19; size: .; D: TRBD2; CDR3: CASSAPGLAGAYEQYF; DNA: TGTGCCAGTAGTGCGCCGGGACTAGCGGGAGCCTACGAGCAGTACTTC
J: TRBJ1-4; V: TRBV6-6; size: few; D: .; CDR3: CASSRGPTGGYGTNEKLFF; DNA: TGTGCCAGCAGTCGCGGACCTACGGGGGGTTATGGAACTAATGAAAAACTGTTTTTT
J: TRBJ1-1; V: TRBV7-9; size: .; D: .; CDR3: CASSPRGEWNTEAFF; DNA: TGTGCCAGCAGCCCGCGGGGGGAATGGAACACTGAAGCTTTCTTT
J: TRBJ2-7; V: TRBV28; size: .; D: TRBD1; CDR3: CASILNRDRGEQYF; DNA: TGTGCCAGCATTCTAAACCGGGACAGGGGGGAGCAGTACTTC
J: TRBJ2-3; V: TRBV4-2; size: .; D: TRBD2; CDR3: CASSQEGLAVGTDTQYF; DNA: TGTGCCAGCAGCCAAGAGGGACTAGCGGTGGGCACAGATACGCAGTATTTT
J: TRBJ1-1; V: TRBV29-1; size: .; D: TRBD1; CDR3: CSVTSGGLGTEAFF; DNA: TGCAGCGTTACCTCAGGGGGCCTCGGCACTGAAGCTTTCTTT
J: TRBJ2-7; V: TRBV5-4; size: .; D: .; CDR3: CASSFQAQEQYF; DNA: TGTGCCAGCAGTTTTCAGGCACAGGAGCAGTACTTC
J: TRBJ1-5; V: TRBV12-3/TRBV12-4; size: few; D: .; CDR3: CASSFSGNQPQHF; DNA: TGTGCCAGCAGTTTTAGCGGGAATCAGCCCCAGCATTTT
J: TRBJ2-5; V: TRBV6-2/TRBV6-3; size: .; D: .; CDR3: CASSHRETQYF; DNA: TGTGCCAGCAGCCACCGGGAGACCCAGTACTTC
J: TRBJ2-2; V: TRBV4-2; size: .; D: TRBD2; CDR3: CASSLSTVSGVVAGRAGELFF; DNA: TGTGCCAGCAGCCTATCAACCGTATCAGGGGTAGTAGCGGGAAGGGCGGGGGAGCTGTTTTTT
J: TRBJ2-3; V: TRBV25-1; size: .; D: .; CDR3: CASSPVHFSDTQYF; DNA: TGTGCCAGCAGTCCAGTCCATTTTTCAGATACGCAGTATTTT
J: TRBJ1-6; V: TRBV6-5; size: .; D: TRBD1; CDR3: CASSERDRQRSPLHF; DNA: TGTGCCAGCAGCGAGAGGGACAGGCAACGTTCACCCCTCCACTTT
J: TRBJ2-7; V: TRBV25-1; size: .; D: TRBD1; CDR3: CASSGQGYEQYF; DNA: TGTGCCAGCAGTGGACAGGGATACGAGCAGTACTTC
J: TRBJ2-7; V: TRBV5-1; size: .; D: TRBD1; CDR3: CASSWTGTGGREQYF; DNA: TGCGCCAGCAGCTGGACAGGGACAGGGGGCCGCGAGCAGTACTTC
J: TRBJ1-4; V: TRBV19; size: .; D: TRBD1; CDR3: CASSTGTGSVRLFF; DNA: TGTGCCAGTAGTACCGGGACAGGGTCAGTAAGGCTGTTTTTT
J: TRBJ1-1; V: TRBV7-2; size: .; D: .; CDR3: CASSLGAANTEAFF; DNA: TGTGCCAGCAGCTTAGGGGCAGCAAACACTGAAGCTTTCTTT
J: TRBJ2-1; V: TRBV20-1; size: .; D: .; CDR3: CSASPPGLQRAEQFF; DNA: TGCAGTGCTAGTCCGCCGGGACTCCAGCGGGCTGAGCAGTTCTTC